The T cell receptor beta chain under discussion was sequenced for a study of blood T cell repertoires in COVID-19. This clone came up once. CDR1 is MNHEY and CDR2 is SVGEGT in the germline V gene. V shed 2 bases and J shed 4 bases, with 23 bases lying between them. The CDR3 spans 18 residues. In the original workflow: Nucleated cell number was recorded as an estimate derived from reference gene primer amplification. TCRdb's table, derived via immunoSEQ multiplex PCR, lists solely in-frame clones and lacks some. That table furnishes V, J and clone size, whereas the DNA furnished D and trimming. Among about 160,000 clones listed, under 90% were seen once. Cohort 3 recovered donors had two negative PCRs, clearance, or symptom resolution.

The rearrangement joins TRBV6-2 or TRBV6-3 to TRBJ1-2; D gene unclear. Sample: PBMCs or T cells enriched from blood (not recorded which). The source is a woman in her fifties or sixties who had recovered from COVID-19. In nucleotides, the CDR3 is TGTGCCAGCAGTTACCTCCGCGGGTTGACTCGGGCAATCTATGGCTACACCTTC. This codes for CASSYLRGLTRAIYGYTF.